The entry below gives a single T cell receptor beta chain sequence along with its context. This sample was taken from a study of blood T cells in healthy people across ages. V dropped 0 bases and J dropped 3; count of bases not matched to a gene: 3. This CDR3 region has 18 residues. The germline gives CDR1 MNHEY, CDR2 SMNVEV (reference sequence). Healthy Caucasian individuals from Russia aged about 6 to 90 were enrolled as donors. A sample-barcoded 5' primer and a J-beta primer mix were used in a second PCR of roughly 7 to 12 cycles. TCRdb analysed the 5' RACE reads with MiXCR anew, one entry per CDR3 protein. Altogether approximately 940,000 distinct CDR3 sequences are present, roughly 48% being singletons, with the ten largest covering 13%.

The V call is TRBV27, the J call TRBJ1-6, with 12 bases lining up with TRBD1. The sequencing sample was made of blood. This TCR was recovered from a man in his thirties or forties in good health. This CDR3 is CASSLSGQGAFYNSPLHF. The DNA of the CDR3 is TGTGCCAGCAGTTTATCGGGACAGGGGGCTTTCTATAATTCACCCCTCCACTTT.